The following is a T cell receptor (beta chain) sequence with its context. The sample is drawn from a study of radiation and T cells in renal cell carcinoma. Time point indicated: blood 2 weeks post-SBRT. Treatment reported: 15 Gy SBRT to primary tumor, nephrectomy 4 weeks later. Sequencing used immunoSEQ multiplex PCR; TCRdb keeps in-frame clones, though not all of them. Of some 130,000 clones in the sample, approximately 90% were seen once. This CDR3 is 18 amino acids long. Germline-derived CDR1 and CDR2 are LNHDA and SQIVND (reference sequence). V was pared by 7 bases and J by 3 bases, with 25 bases between.

The sample here was blood, taken from a patient whose treatment included radiotherapy and nephrectomy. The source is a woman in her 70s with renal cell carcinoma. The chain combines TRBV19 with TRBJ1-5, with D possibly matching TRBD1 (5 bases). This CDR3 reads CASNRRVQGAIANQPQHF. In DNA form, the CDR3 reads TGTGCCAGTAACCGCAGGGTCCAGGGAGCCATAGCCAATCAGCCCCAGCATTTT.